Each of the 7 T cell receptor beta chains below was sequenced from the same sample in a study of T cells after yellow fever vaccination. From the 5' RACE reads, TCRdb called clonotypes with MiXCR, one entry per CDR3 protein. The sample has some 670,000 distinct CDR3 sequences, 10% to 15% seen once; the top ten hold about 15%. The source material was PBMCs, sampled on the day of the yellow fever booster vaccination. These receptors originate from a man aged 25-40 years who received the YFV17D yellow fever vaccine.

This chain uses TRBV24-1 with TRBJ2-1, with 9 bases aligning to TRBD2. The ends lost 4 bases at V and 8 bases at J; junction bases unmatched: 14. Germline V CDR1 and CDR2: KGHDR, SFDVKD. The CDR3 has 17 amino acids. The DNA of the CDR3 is TGTGCCACCAGTGACCCCTCCGCTAGCGGGAAAAGGGATGAGCAGTTCTTC. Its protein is CATSDPSASGKRDEQFF.

CDR3 residues: CASSLVRGDNEQFF. The CDR3 DNA sequence: TGCGCCAGCAGCTTGGTCCGGGGCGACAATGAGCAGTTCTTC. The chain carries TRBV5-1 and TRBJ2-1; the D gene could be TRBD1 or TRBD2 (5 bases each). CDR3 length: 14 residues. The germline CDR1 and CDR2 sequences are SGHRS and YFSETQ. V gave up 0 bases and J gave up 5 bases, with 9 bases separating them.

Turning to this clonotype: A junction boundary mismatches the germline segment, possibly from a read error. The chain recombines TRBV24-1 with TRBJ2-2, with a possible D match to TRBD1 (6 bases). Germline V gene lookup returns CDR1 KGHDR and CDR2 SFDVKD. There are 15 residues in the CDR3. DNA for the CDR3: TGTGCCACCAGACCGGGACAAATGAACGCCGGGGAGCTGTTTTTT. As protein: CATRPGQMNAGELFF.

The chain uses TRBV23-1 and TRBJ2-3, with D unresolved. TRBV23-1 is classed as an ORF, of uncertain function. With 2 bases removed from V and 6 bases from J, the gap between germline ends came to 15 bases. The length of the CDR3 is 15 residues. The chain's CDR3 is CASSQPGIKADTQYF. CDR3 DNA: TGCGCCAGCAGTCAACCGGGCATTAAAGCTGATACGCAGTATTTT.

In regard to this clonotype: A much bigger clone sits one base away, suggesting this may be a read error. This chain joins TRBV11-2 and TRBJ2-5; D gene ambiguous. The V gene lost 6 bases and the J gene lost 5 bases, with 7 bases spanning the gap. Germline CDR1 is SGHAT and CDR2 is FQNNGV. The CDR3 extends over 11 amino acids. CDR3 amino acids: CASSRYETQYF. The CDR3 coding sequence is TGTGCCAGCAGTCGTTACGAGACCCAGTACTTC.

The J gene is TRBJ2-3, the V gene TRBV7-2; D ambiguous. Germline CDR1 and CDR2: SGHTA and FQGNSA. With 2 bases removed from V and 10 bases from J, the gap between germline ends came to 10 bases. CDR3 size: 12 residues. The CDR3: CASSLLGLAQYF. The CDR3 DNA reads TGTGCCAGCAGCTTATTGGGGTTGGCGCAGTATTTT. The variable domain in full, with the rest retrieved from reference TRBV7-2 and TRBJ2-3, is GAGVSQSPSNKVTEKGKDVELRCDPISGHTALYWYRQSLGQGLEFLIYFQGNSAPDKSGLPSDRFSAERTGGSVSTLTIQRTQQEDSAVYLCASSLLGLAQYFGPGTRLTVL.

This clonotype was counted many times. The CDR3 sequence is CASSDPRGAGELFF. The CDR3 DNA sequence: TGTGCCAGCAGTGATCCCCGGGGGGCCGGGGAGCTGTTTTTT. The chain couples TRBV25-1 to TRBJ2-2; 7 bases agree with TRBD2. Germline V gene data show CDR1 as MGHDK and CDR2 as SYGVNS. The trim removed 3 bases at V and 6 bases at J, leaving 4 bases unmatched. This CDR3 is built from 14 residues.